These 25 T cell receptor beta chains originate from one sample sequenced in a study of blood T cells in healthy people across ages. For the second PCR, which ran for about 7 to 11 cycles, a sample-barcoded 5' primer and a J-beta primer mix were used. MiXCR, applied by TCRdb to the 5' RACE reads, yields one record per CDR3 protein. The sample holds some 640,000 distinct CDR3 sequences; less than 35% are singletons and the top ten take around a sixth. The source material was blood. Every receptor here comes from a woman aged 80 or over in good health.

The chain is built from TRBV5-6 and TRBJ2-5, with D perhaps matching TRBD1 (5 bases). The CDR3 runs to 15 residues. Trimming took 2 bases from V and 13 from J, leaving 24 bases between them. CDR1 and CDR2 from the germline V gene are SGHDT and YYEEEE. CDR3 DNA: TGTGCCAGCAGCTTTGGGTCGGCGACAGCCGTCGTACGGTACTTC. Protein sequence: CASSFGSATAVVRYF.

This sequence joins TRBV9 and TRBJ2-7, with TRBD2 matching 8 bases. Germline V gene lookup returns CDR1 SGDLS and CDR2 YYNGEE. V shed 4 bases and J 2 bases; nucleotides not matched to a gene: 8. The CDR3 runs 15 residues. The CDR3 spells CASSPPAGDPYEQYF. CDR3 coding DNA: TGTGCCAGCAGCCCACCAGCGGGGGACCCCTACGAGCAGTACTTC.

About this clonotype itself: Given a much more abundant clone one base away, this may be a read error. J is TRBJ1-1 and V is TRBV29-1; D might be TRBD1 (6 bases). Per the germline V gene, CDR1 is SQVTM and CDR2 is ANQGSEA. The CDR3 totals 14 residues. This CDR3 is CSVFRGGWDTEVFF. The CDR3 coding sequence is TGCAGCGTTTTCAGGGGCGGTTGGGACACTGAAGTTTTCTTT.

This clonotype has a count of ten or more. The chain is built from TRBV14 and TRBJ1-1, with D hard to call. CDR3 length equals 13 residues. Looked up from germline, CDR1 is SGHDN and CDR2 is FVKESK. With 6 bases removed from V and 1 base from J, the gap between germline ends came to 9 bases. CDR3 nucleotides: TGTGCCAGCAGAGAGGGCGGGAACACTGAAGCTTTCTTT. Protein sequence: CASREGGNTEAFF. Filled out from reference TRBV14 and TRBJ1-1, the complete variable domain reads EAGVTQFPSHSVIEKGQTVTLRCDPISGHDNLYWYRRVMGKEIKFLLHFVKESKQDESGMPNNRFLAERTGGTYSTLKVQPAELEDSGVYFCASREGGNTEAFFGQGTRLTVV.

This clonotype was seen many times. CDR3 region: CASRTSGTPGGEQYF. CDR3 nucleotide sequence: TGTGCCAGCAGGACATCCGGGACGCCCGGGGGGGAGCAGTACTTC. The chain joins TRBV27 to TRBJ2-5; 8 bases align to TRBD2. The CDR3 consists of 15 residues. Germline V gene data show CDR1 as MNHEY and CDR2 as SMNVEV (reference sequence). V dropped 6 bases and J dropped 11; count of bases not matched to a gene: 17.

This clonotype was seen many times. The gene calls are TRBV20-1 and TRBJ2-7; D ambiguous. Deletions cut 6 bases from V and 6 bases from J, with 12 bases between. This CDR3 spans 11 amino acids. Looked up from germline, CDR1 is DFQATT and CDR2 is SNEGSKA (reference sequence). The CDR3 region has the DNA TGCAGTGCCAATCTTGGCTTCGAGCAGTACTTC. Its translation is CSANLGFEQYF.

This chain links TRBV7-9 with TRBJ2-5; 13 bases align to TRBD2. Germline lookup yields CDR1 SEHNR and CDR2 FQNEAQ (reference sequence). Unmatched junction bases numbered 4, after V lost 1 base and J lost 5 bases. The CDR3 is 16 residues long. The CDR3 DNA reads as TGTGCCAGCAGCTTAGGGACTAGCGGGAGACGGGAGACCCAGTACTTC. Its protein is CASSLGTSGRRETQYF.

This clonotype has at least ten counts. This chain connects TRBV5-1 to TRBJ1-2, with D possibly matching TRBD1 (6 bases). Germline loops: CDR1 SGHRS, CDR2 YFSETQ. V lost 6 bases and J lost 1, with 19 bases in between. The CDR3 length is 16 residues. DNA for the CDR3: TGCGCCAGCAAAATTAAACCGGACAGCTATAACTATGGCTACACCTTC. Translating it yields CASKIKPDSYNYGYTF.

This clonotype was recorded a few times. The chain recombines TRBV7-8 with TRBJ1-1, with a weak D call TRBD1 (6 bases). The V gene's germline CDR1 is SGHVS and CDR2 FQNEAQ. This CDR3 contains 14 residues. Trimming removed 5 bases at V and 5 bases at J, with 15 bases between. CDR3: CASSANRVGTEAFF. For the CDR3, the DNA is TGTGCCAGCAGCGCCAACAGGGTGGGAACTGAAGCTTTCTTT.

Concerning this clonotype: Its ends do not fully match the called genes, so a read error is possible. Here the CDR3 reads CASSLGQGYGYAF. CDR3 DNA: TGTGCCAGCAGTTTAGGACAGGGCTATGGCTACGCCTTC. The chain carries TRBV6-5 and TRBJ1-2; TRBD1 aligns across 8 bases. The CDR3 contains 13 residues. Germline values: CDR1 MNHEY, CDR2 SVGAGI.

The J gene is TRBJ1-1, the V gene TRBV7-9, with D perhaps TRBD1 (6 bases). V lost 8 bases and J 5 bases, leaving 15 bases between the germline ends. The V gene's germline CDR1 is SEHNR and CDR2 FQNEAQ (reference sequence). The CDR3 length is 13 residues. The CDR3 nucleotides are TGTGCCAGCGGTCCCTACAGGGAAACTGAAGCTTTCTTT. This codes for CASGPYRETEAFF.

CDR3: CASSIIRQHEKLFF. The CDR3 region has the DNA TGTGCCAGTAGTATCATCAGACAGCATGAAAAACTGTTTTTT. The chain is built from TRBV19 and TRBJ1-4; possibly TRBD1 for D (5 bases). Germline CDR1 reads LNHDA; CDR2 reads SQIVND (reference sequence). This CDR3 spans 14 amino acids. The V and J ends lost 3 bases and 6 bases respectively, with 11 bases between them.

This clonotype was seen repeatedly, ten times or more. This chain connects TRBV7-9 to TRBJ2-3; the D gene is possibly TRBD1 (6 bases). The germline V and J ends were trimmed by 5 bases and 4 bases, with 19 bases remaining between them. This CDR3 contains 16 residues. Germline V gene lookup returns CDR1 SEHNR and CDR2 FQNEAQ (reference sequence). CDR3 nucleotides: TGTGCCAGCAGCCCCCGTCCAGGGGCGGTGGCAGATACGCAGTATTTT. Translation gives CASSPRPGAVADTQYF.

The chain combines TRBV5-4 with TRBJ2-7; maybe TRBD2 (5 bases). Trimming stripped 3 bases from V and 0 bases from J, with 10 bases between. Germline CDR1 and CDR2: SGHNT and YYREEE (reference sequence). This CDR3 has 14 amino acids. The CDR3 is CASSSNRDSYEQYF. DNA for the CDR3: TGTGCCAGCAGCTCAAACCGGGACTCCTACGAGCAGTACTTC.

V and J are TRBV14 and TRBJ2-2, with 8 bases lining up with TRBD1. V lost 0 bases, J lost 3 bases, and 6 bases stayed unmatched. The CDR3 contains 17 residues. Germline values: CDR1 SGHDN, CDR2 FVKESK. The CDR3 DNA reads as TGTGCCAGCAGCCAAGATTGGGACAGGAGATACACCGGGGAGCTGTTTTTT. Translation gives CASSQDWDRRYTGELFF.

In its sample, this clonotype was seen many times. One junction end disagrees with the germline gene, perhaps due to a read error. The chain has TRBV5-1 and TRBJ1-1, with 7 positions matching TRBD1. The CDR3 is 13 amino acids. Germline CDR1 SGHRS, CDR2 YFSETQ. The CDR3 is CASSLGQYTEAFF. The CDR3 DNA is TGTGCCAGCAGCTTGGGACAGTACACTGAAGCTTTCTTT.

The rearrangement joins TRBV6-5 to TRBJ2-3, with D perhaps given as TRBD1 or TRBD2 (6 bases each). CDR1 and CDR2 from the germline V gene are MNHEY and SVGAGI. Trimming removed 0 bases at V and 4 bases at J, with 17 bases between. The CDR3 runs 17 residues. This CDR3 is CASSYSVGGSSADTQYF. Written as DNA, the CDR3 is TGTGCCAGCAGTTACTCCGTCGGGGGCTCTAGCGCAGATACGCAGTATTTT.

Turning to this clonotype: This may arise from a read error, as a much more abundant clone is one base away. V gene TRBV20-1 combines with J gene TRBJ2-3; 14 bases map to TRBD2. CDR1 and CDR2 (germline): DFQATT, SNEGSKA (reference sequence). CDR3 length: 16 residues. The CDR3: CSAAEGLAGATDAQYF. The CDR3 DNA reads as TGCAGTGCGGCCGAGGGACTAGCGGGGGCGACAGATGCGCAGTATTTT.

This chain uses TRBV6-5 with TRBJ1-1; D is possibly TRBD1 (6 bases). The CDR3 spans 15 residues. The V end lost 8 bases, the J end lost 3 bases, and 19 bases lay between the germline ends. CDR1 is MNHEY and CDR2 is SVGAGI in the germline V gene. In DNA, the CDR3 is TGTGCCAGCCACGAGTTAGGGGGGAAGGACACTGAAGCTTTCTTT. Residues: CASHELGGKDTEAFF.

This chain uses TRBV5-1 with TRBJ1-1; no clear D gene. V dropped 3 bases and J dropped 3 bases, with 9 bases sitting between them. The CDR3 spans 13 residues. The germline V gene encodes CDR1 SGHRS and CDR2 YFSETQ. The DNA for the CDR3 is TGCGCCAGCAGCTACGACCAGGACACTGAAGCTTTCTTT. Translated: CASSYDQDTEAFF. Drawing the rest from reference TRBV5-1 and TRBJ1-1, the complete variable domain is KAGVTQTPRYLIKTRGQQVTLSCSPISGHRSVSWYQQTPGQGLQFLFEYFSETQRNKGNFPGRFSGRQFSNSRSEMNVSTLELGDSALYLCASSYDQDTEAFFGQGTRLTVV.

This clonotype has a count of ten or more. The chain uses TRBV20-1 and TRBJ1-2; D is ambiguous. This CDR3 is built from 11 residues. CDR1 DFQATT and CDR2 SNEGSKA come from the germline V gene (reference sequence). With 5 bases removed from V and 4 bases from J, the gap between germline ends came to 8 bases. The chain's CDR3 is CSAPRSYGYTF. As DNA, the CDR3 is TGCAGTGCTCCCCGGTCCTATGGCTACACCTTC.

The sample holds many counts of this clonotype. The chain uses TRBV6-1 and TRBJ1-2; D perhaps matches TRBD1 (6 bases). CDR1 is MNHNS and CDR2 is SASEGT in the germline V gene. The V and J ends lost 0 bases and 4 bases respectively, with 12 bases between them. The length of the CDR3 is 15 residues. The CDR3 loop reads CASSEAPGTSYGYTF. DNA for the CDR3: TGTGCCAGCAGTGAAGCCCCCGGGACATCCTATGGCTACACCTTC.

This clonotype was detected ten times or more. The CDR3 nucleotides are TGTGCCAGCAGCCAAATTGGGACAGGGGAGGACGAGCAGTACTTC. It specifies CASSQIGTGEDEQYF. This sequence joins TRBV3-1 and TRBJ2-7; 10 bases are shared with TRBD1. CDR1 is LGHDT, CDR2 YNNKEL, per germline (reference sequence). Trimming took 2 bases from V and 5 from J; bases not matched to a gene: 6. This CDR3 has 15 amino acids.

The sample holds many counts of this clonotype. The chain has TRBV7-2 and TRBJ2-7, with no clear D. The CDR3 totals 11 residues. Germline CDR1 and CDR2: SGHTA and FQGNSA. Trimming left V 6 bases short and J 3 bases short, with 6 bases between. CDR3 protein: CASSRRYEQYF. The CDR3 DNA follows: TGTGCCAGCAGTCGTCGCTACGAGCAGTACTTC.

This clonotype showed up just once. A read error may be the cause here, since a much bigger clone is one base away. The CDR3 sequence: CASSAREPGNQPQHF. The CDR3 coding sequence is TGTGCCAGCAGTGCTAGGGAGCCCGGCAATCAGCCCCAGCATTTT. The chain uses TRBV12-3 or TRBV12-4 and TRBJ1-5; no definite D call. V was pared by 5 bases and J by 2 bases, with 13 bases between. CDR3 size: 15 residues.